This T cell receptor (beta chain) emerged from a study of T cells in tumors after PD-1 blockade. Turning to the study itself: Each patient got pembrolizumab 200 mg every 3 weeks or cemiplimab 350 mg every 2 weeks. Some patients also took daily vismodegib 150 mg during anti-PD-1 treatment.

Genomic DNA template from tumor biopsies or peripheral blood, roughly 550 ng to 6,004 ng input. Germline V CDR1 and CDR2: SQVTM, ANQGSEA. The CDR3 is 16 amino acids. V was clipped by 7 bases and J by 5 bases, with 26 bases between them. Assay used: immunoSEQ multiplex PCR; TCRdb lists only in-frame clones, some missing. The profile shows nearly 25,000 clones, roughly 85% of them singletons. The chain is built from TRBV29-1 and TRBJ1-2; a possible D gene is TRBD1 (6 bases). The sequencing used PBMCs, collected after anti-PD-1 treatment. The source of this sequence is a human donor with basal cell carcinoma. Here the CDR3 DNA reads TGCAGCGCCCAGGGGAGTAAGGGGTTAGGGGAGTATGGCTACACCTTC. This sequence encodes CSAQGSKGLGEYGYTF.